The rows below give T cell receptor beta chains drawn from one sample of a study of cytotoxic CD8 clonotypes in ibrutinib-treated CLL. Profiling relied on immunoSEQ multiplex PCR, and the TCRdb table lists in-frame clones only, not all of them. The sample lists tens of thousands of clones; 60% to 70% were seen once. The sequenced sample was PBMCs, obtained after 24 months of ibrutinib treatment. These receptors came from a human donor with chronic lymphocytic leukemia. The CDR3 runs from the conserved cysteine through the conserved F or W. D genes are given only for firm matches. Clone size, where shown, is once, few, many, or a class for clones that have expanded.

cdr3_length	v_call	clone_size	j_call	d_call	cdr3_nt	cdr3_aa
17	TRBV11-2	.	TRBJ2-4	TRBD1	TGTGCCAGCAGCTCTCGGCCCGACAGGGGCCCTAAAAACATTCAGTACTTC	CASSSRPDRGPKNIQYF
14	TRBV19	.	TRBJ2-7	.	TGTGCCAGGCCTATACCACAGGGTCACCACGAGCAGTACTTC	CARPIPQGHHEQYF
15	TRBV5-1	.	TRBJ2-6	.	TGCGCCAGCAGCTTGAGGCAGACCGGGGCCAACGTCCTGACTTTC	CASSLRQTGANVLTF
14	TRBV5-1	few	TRBJ1-5	TRBD1	TGCGCCAGCAGCTTGGTAGGGGGCGATCAGCCCCAGCATTTT	CASSLVGGDQPQHF
16	TRBV9	once	TRBJ2-3	TRBD2	TGTGCCAGCAGCGTACAATGGACTAGCGGGAAGGATACGCAGTATTTT	CASSVQWTSGKDTQYF
13	TRBV6-6	.	TRBJ2-5	.	TGTGCCAGCATGGTCGGGGGCCAAGAGACCCAGTACTTC	CASMVGGQETQYF
13	TRBV5-6	.	TRBJ2-5	.	TGTGCCAGCAGCTCCTGGGACGGGGAGACCCAGTACTTC	CASSSWDGETQYF
14	TRBV19	.	TRBJ1-5	.	TGTGCCAGTAGTATCAACACTTACAATCAGCCCCAGCATTTT	CASSINTYNQPQHF
16	TRBV9	.	TRBJ2-2	TRBD2	TGTGCCAGCAGCTCCCGACTAGCGGGGAGGGTTGGGGAGCTGTTTTTT	CASSSRLAGRVGELFF
13	TRBV18	.	TRBJ1-2	.	TGTGCCAGCTCACGGCTACAGGATGATGGCTACACCTTC	CASSRLQDDGYTF
14	TRBV27	many	TRBJ2-7	.	TGTGCCAGCAGTTTTGGACCTTCACTTTCCGAGCAGTACTTC	CASSFGPSLSEQYF
15	TRBV7-3	.	TRBJ2-1	TRBD2	TGTGCCAGCAGCGGGACTAGCGGGAGCTACAATGAGCAGTTCTTC	CASSGTSGSYNEQFF
11	TRBV2	.	TRBJ1-1	.	TGTGCCAGCGCAAGGAACACTGAAGCTTTCTTT	CASARNTEAFF
17	TRBV7-9	.	TRBJ2-7	.	TGTGCCAGCAGCTTTAGGAGCGTTCGGGGGCCCTCCTACGAGCAGTACTTC	CASSFRSVRGPSYEQYF
14	TRBV5-6	.	TRBJ2-7	TRBD2	TGTGCCAGCAGCCTAGCGGGAGCGCCCTACGAGCAGTACTTC	CASSLAGAPYEQYF